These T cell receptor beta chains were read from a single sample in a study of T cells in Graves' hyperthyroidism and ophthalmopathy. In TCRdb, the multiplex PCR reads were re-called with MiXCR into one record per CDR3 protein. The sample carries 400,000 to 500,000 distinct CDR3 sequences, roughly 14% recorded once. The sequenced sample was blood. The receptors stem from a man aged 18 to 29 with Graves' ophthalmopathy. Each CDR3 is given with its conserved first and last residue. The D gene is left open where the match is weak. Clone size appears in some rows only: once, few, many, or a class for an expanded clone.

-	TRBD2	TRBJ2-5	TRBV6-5	TGTGTCAGCAGTTACTCCTCTACATCACTAGCGGGGGGCCGGTACCAAGAGACCCAGTACTTC	CVSSYSSTSLAGGRYQETQYF
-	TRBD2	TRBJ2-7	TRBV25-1	TGTGCCAGCAGTGAATTCTTTGCGCGGACTAGCGCCTCCTACGAGCAGTACTTC	CASSEFFARTSASYEQYF
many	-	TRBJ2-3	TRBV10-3	TGTGCCATCAGTGGGCAGGCCACAGATACGCAGTATTTT	CAISGQATDTQYF
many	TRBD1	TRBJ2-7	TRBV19	TGTGCCAGTAGTATCGGGACAGGGGACTACGAGCAGTACTTC	CASSIGTGDYEQYF
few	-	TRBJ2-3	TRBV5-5	TGTGCCAGCAGCCTATATAGGGCCCCCATCGGGGCGGCAGATACGCAGTATTTT	CASSLYRAPIGAADTQYF
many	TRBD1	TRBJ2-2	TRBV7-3	TGTGCCAGCAGCCGGACAGGGGGGGAGCTGTTTTTT	CASSRTGGELFF
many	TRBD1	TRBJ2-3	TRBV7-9	TGTGCCAGCAGACACGACAGGGAGTCAGATACGCAGTATTTT	CASRHDRESDTQYF
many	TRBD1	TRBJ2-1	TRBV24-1	TGTGCCACCAGCCCACAGGGGGTGTACAATGAGCAGTTCTTC	CATSPQGVYNEQFF
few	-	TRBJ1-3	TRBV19	TGTGCCAGTATCCGACCCAGACGGAGCTCTGGAAACACCATATATTTT	CASIRPRRSSGNTIYF
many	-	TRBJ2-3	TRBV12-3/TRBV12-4	TGTGCCAGCAGTTCTCCCGCGGGGTTTGTCCCCACAGATACGCAGTATTTT	CASSSPAGFVPTDTQYF
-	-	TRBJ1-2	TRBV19	TGTGCCAGCACGGCGTACGGACAAGACTATGGCTACACCTTC	CASTAYGQDYGYTF
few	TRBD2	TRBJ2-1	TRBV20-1	TGCAGTGCTAGAGTACTAGCGGGACTGGATAAGCAGTTCTTC	CSARVLAGLDKQFF
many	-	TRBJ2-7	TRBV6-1	TGTGCCAGCACCAAACTCGAGGCCTACGAGCAGTGCTTC	CASTKLEAYEQCF
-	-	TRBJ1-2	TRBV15	TGTGCCACCAGCAGAGCGGCGGAAGCGGGTGGCTACACCTTC	CATSRAAEAGGYTF
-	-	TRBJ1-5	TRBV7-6	TGTGCCAGCAGCTTAGGAGCGGTTGGCAATCAGCCCCAGCATTTT	CASSLGAVGNQPQHF